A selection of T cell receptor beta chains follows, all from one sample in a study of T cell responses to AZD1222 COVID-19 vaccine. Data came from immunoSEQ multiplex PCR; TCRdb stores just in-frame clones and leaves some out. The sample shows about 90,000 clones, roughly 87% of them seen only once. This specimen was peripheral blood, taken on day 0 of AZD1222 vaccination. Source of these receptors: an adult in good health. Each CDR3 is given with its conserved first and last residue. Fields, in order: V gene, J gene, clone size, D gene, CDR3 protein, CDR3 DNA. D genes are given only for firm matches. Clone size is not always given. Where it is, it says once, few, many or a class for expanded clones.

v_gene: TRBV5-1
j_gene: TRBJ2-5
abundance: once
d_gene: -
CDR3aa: CATSRTGSRGETQYF
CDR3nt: TGCGCCACCAGCAGGACGGGGTCAAGGGGGGAGACCCAGTACTTC

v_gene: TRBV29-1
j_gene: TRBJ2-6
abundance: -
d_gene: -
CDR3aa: CSARPSGANVLTF
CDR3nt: TGCAGCGCGAGACCCTCTGGGGCCAACGTCCTGACTTTC

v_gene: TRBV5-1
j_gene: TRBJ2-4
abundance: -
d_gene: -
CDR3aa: CASSLAQGQKNIQYF
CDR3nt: TGCGCCAGCAGCTTGGCCCAAGGACAGAAAAACATTCAGTACTTC

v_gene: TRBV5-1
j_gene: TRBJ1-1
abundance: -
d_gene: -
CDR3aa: CASSLISPGNTEAFF
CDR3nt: TGCGCCAGCAGCTTGATCTCGCCGGGGAACACTGAAGCTTTCTTT

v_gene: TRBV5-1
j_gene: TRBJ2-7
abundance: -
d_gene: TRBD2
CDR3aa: CASSLELAGVDEQYF
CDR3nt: TGCGCCAGCAGCTTGGAACTAGCGGGAGTCGACGAGCAGTACTTC

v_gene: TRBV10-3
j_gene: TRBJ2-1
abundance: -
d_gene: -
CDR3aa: CAISEGNEQFF
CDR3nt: TGTGCCATCAGTGAGGGGAATGAGCAGTTCTTC

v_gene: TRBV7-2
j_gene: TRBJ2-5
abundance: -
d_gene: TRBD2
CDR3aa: CASSQGLAGGGGRQETQYF
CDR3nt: TGTGCCAGCAGCCAGGGACTAGCGGGAGGCGGGGGGCGCCAAGAGACCCAGTACTTC

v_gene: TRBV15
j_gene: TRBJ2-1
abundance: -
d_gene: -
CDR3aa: CATSKHSAVNEQFF
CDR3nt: TGTGCCACCAGCAAACATTCGGCCGTTAATGAGCAGTTCTTC

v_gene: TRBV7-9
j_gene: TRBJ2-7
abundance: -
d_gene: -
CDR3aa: CASSLDWKGALEQYF
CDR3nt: TGTGCCAGCAGCCTAGACTGGAAAGGGGCCTTGGAGCAGTACTTC

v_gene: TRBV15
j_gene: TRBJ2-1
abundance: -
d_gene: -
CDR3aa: CATSRDLWENEQFF
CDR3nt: TGTGCCACCAGCAGAGATCTTTGGGAAAATGAGCAGTTCTTC

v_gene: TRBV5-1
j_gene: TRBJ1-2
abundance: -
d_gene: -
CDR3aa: CASSSEGNYGYTF
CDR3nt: TGCGCCAGCAGCTCCGAGGGGAACTATGGCTACACCTTC

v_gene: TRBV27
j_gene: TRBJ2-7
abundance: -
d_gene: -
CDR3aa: CASSTNPGQQGYEQYF
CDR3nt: TGTGCCAGCAGCACCAATCCGGGACAACAAGGGTACGAGCAGTACTTC

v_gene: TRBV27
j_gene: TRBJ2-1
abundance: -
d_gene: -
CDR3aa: CASTTRLGQPTYNEQFF
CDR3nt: TGTGCCAGCACCACGAGATTAGGACAGCCGACCTACAATGAGCAGTTCTTC

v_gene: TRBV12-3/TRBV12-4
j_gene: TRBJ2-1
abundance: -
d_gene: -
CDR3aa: CASSHRRGEQFF
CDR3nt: TGTGCCAGCAGTCACAGAAGAGGGGAGCAGTTCTTC

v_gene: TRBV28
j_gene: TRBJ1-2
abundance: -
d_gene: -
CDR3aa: CASHTYEPGARAIKEF
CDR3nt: TGTGCCAGCCATACGTACGAACCGGGAGCCCGGGCTATAAAAGAGTTC

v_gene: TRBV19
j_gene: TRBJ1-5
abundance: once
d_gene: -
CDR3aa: CASKRDISNQPQHF
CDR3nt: TGTGCCAGTAAACGGGACATAAGCAATCAGCCCCAGCATTTT

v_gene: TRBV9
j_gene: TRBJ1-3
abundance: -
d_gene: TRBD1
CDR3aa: CASSPGGIGNTIYF
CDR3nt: TGTGCCAGCAGCCCAGGGGGGATAGGAAACACCATATATTTT

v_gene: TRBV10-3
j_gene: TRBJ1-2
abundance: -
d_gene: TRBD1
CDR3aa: CAISEGTGGGSYGYTF
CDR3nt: TGTGCCATCAGTGAGGGGACAGGGGGTGGCAGCTATGGCTACACCTTC

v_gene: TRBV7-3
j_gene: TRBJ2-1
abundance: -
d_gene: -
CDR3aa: CASSSPLVGEQFF
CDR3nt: TGTGCCAGCAGCTCCCCACTAGTCGGGGAGCAGTTCTTC

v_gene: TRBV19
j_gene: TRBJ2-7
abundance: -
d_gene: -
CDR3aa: CASSIRAGRDEQYF
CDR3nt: TGTGCCAGTAGTATTCGAGCAGGCCGGGACGAGCAGTACTTC

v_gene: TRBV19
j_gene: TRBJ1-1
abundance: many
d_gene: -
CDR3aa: CASSIQSEAFF
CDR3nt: TGTGCCAGTAGTATCCAATCTGAAGCTTTCTTT

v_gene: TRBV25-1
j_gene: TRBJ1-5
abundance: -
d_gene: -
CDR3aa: CASSVTGSGQPQHF
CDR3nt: TGTGCCAGCAGTGTAACAGGGTCCGGTCAGCCCCAGCATTTT

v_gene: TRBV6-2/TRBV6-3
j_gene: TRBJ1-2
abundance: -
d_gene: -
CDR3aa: CASSPLREGIRGYTF
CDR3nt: TGTGCCAGCAGCCCGTTGAGGGAAGGGATACGAGGCTACACCTTC

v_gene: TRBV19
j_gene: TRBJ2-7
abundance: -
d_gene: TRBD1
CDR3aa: CASSIGDGGTGTYEQYF
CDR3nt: TGTGCCAGTAGTATAGGGGATGGGGGGACAGGGACCTACGAGCAGTACTTC

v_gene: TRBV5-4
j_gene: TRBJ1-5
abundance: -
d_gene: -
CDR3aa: CASSPDPRSNQPQHF
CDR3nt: TGTGCCAGCAGCCCGGACCCCAGGAGCAATCAGCCCCAGCATTTT

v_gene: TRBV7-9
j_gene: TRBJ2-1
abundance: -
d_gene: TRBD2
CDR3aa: CASSLGGLAGTYNEQFF
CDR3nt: TGTGCCAGCAGCTTAGGGGGACTAGCGGGGACCTACAATGAGCAGTTCTTC

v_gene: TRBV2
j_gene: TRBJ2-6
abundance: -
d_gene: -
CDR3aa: CASSGGTGANVLTF
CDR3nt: TGTGCCAGCAGTGGGGGGACTGGGGCCAACGTCCTGACTTTC

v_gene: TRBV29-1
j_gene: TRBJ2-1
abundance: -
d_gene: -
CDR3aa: CSVDGTSSYNEQFF
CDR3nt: TGCAGCGTTGACGGGACCAGCTCCTACAATGAGCAGTTCTTC

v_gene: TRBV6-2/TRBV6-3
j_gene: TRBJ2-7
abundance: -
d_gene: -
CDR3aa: CASSDTPFSYEQYF
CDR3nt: TGTGCCAGCAGTGACACACCCTTCTCCTACGAGCAGTACTTC

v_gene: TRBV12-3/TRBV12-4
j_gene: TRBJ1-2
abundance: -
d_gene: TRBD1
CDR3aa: CASSLTGQGYTF
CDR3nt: TGTGCCAGCAGTCTAACGGGACAGGGCTACACCTTC

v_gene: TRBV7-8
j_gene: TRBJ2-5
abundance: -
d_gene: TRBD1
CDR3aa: CASSLGVGQGVQETQYF
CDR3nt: TGTGCCAGCAGCTTAGGCGTGGGACAGGGAGTCCAAGAGACCCAGTACTTC

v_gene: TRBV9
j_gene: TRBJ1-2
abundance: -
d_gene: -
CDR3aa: CASSPGALDGYTF
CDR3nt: TGTGCCAGCAGCCCCGGGGCGCTAGACGGCTACACCTTC

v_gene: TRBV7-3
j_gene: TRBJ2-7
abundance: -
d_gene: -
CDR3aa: CASSPGASAYEQYF
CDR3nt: TGTGCCAGCAGCCCCGGCGCTAGCGCATACGAGCAGTACTTC

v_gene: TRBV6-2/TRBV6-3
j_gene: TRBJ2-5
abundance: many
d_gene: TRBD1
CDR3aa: CASSSGTGRETQYF
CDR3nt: TGTGCCAGCAGTTCGGGGACAGGGCGAGAGACCCAGTACTTC

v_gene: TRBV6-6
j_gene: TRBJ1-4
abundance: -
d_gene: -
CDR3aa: CASSYSLGLGEKLFF
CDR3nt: TGTGCCAGCAGTTACTCCCTGGGCCTAGGTGAAAAACTGTTTTTT

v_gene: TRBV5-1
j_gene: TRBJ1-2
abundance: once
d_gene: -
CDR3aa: CASSLNPGNGYTF
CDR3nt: TGCGCCAGCAGCTTGAATCCGGGGAATGGCTACACCTTC

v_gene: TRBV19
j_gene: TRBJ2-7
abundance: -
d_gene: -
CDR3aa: CASSIQWQHTAEQYF
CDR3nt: TGTGCCAGTAGTATACAGTGGCAGCACACCGCCGAGCAGTACTTC

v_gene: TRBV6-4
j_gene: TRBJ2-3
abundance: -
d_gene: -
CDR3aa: CASSDSSGHEDTQYF
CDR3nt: TGTGCCAGCAGTGACTCTTCCGGGCATGAAGATACGCAGTATTTT

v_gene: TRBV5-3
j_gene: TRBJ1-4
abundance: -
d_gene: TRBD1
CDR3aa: CARSYTGTGGEKLFF
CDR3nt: TGTGCCAGAAGCTATACCGGGACAGGAGGAGAAAAACTGTTTTTT

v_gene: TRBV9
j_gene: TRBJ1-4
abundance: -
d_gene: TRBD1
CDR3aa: CASSVDSTTTGTGSEKLFF
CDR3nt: TGTGCCAGCAGCGTAGATTCCACCACGACCGGGACAGGGAGTGAAAAACTGTTTTTT

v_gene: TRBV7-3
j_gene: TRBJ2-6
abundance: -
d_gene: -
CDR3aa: CASSSGRGHGANVLTF
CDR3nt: TGTGCCAGCAGCTCGGGGAGGGGGCATGGGGCCAACGTCCTGACTTTC

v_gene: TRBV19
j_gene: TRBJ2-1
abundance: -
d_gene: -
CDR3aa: CASSIGRGRNEQFF
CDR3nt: TGTGCCAGTAGTATAGGACGGGGGCGCAATGAGCAGTTCTTC

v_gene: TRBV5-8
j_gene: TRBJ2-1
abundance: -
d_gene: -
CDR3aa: CASSLVMLAINEQFF
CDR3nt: TGTGCCAGCAGCTTGGTAATGCTAGCGATCAATGAGCAGTTCTTC

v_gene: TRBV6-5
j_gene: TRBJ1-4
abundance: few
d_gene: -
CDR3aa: CASSYSATNEKLFF
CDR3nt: TGTGCCAGCAGTTACAGTGCAACTAATGAAAAACTGTTTTTT

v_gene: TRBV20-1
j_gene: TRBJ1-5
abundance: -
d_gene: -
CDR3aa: CSASRQISAPGSQPQHF
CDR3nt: TGCAGTGCTAGTCGGCAGATTTCAGCCCCGGGGTCCCAGCCCCAGCATTTT

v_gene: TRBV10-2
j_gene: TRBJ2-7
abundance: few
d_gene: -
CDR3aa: CASRYTVSYEQYF
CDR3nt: TGCGCCAGCAGATACACAGTAAGCTACGAGCAGTACTTC

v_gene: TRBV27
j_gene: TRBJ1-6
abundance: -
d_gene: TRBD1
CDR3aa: CASSLSGQGNSPLHF
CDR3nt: TGTGCCAGCAGTTTATCGGGACAGGGTAATTCACCCCTCCACTTT

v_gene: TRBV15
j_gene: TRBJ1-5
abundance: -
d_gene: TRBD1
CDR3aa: CATSRARTGANQPQHF
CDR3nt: TGTGCCACCAGCAGAGCCCGGACAGGGGCCAATCAGCCCCAGCATTTT

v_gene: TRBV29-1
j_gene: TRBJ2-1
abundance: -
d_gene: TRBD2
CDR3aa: CSVRGGSGEYNEQFF
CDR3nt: TGCAGCGTTCGCGGGGGGAGCGGAGAGTACAATGAGCAGTTCTTC

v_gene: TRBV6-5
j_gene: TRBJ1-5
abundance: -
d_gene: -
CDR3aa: CASSTGRSSNQPQHF
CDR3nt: TGTGCCAGCAGTACAGGGAGGTCGAGCAATCAGCCCCAGCATTTT

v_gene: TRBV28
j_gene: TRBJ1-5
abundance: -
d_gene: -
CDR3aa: CASSSPQGLGSQPQHF
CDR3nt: TGTGCCAGCAGTTCACCACAAGGGTTGGGCAGTCAGCCCCAGCATTTT

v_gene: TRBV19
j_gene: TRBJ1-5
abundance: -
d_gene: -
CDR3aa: CASKDRDSNQPQHF
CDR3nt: TGTGCCAGTAAGGACCGGGACAGCAATCAGCCCCAGCATTTT

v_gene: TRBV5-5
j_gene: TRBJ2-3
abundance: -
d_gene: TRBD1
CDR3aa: CASSRTGDTQYF
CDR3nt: TGTGCCAGCAGCCGGACAGGGGATACGCAGTATTTT

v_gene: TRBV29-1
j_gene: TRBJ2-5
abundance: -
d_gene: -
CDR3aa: CSVGQGETQYF
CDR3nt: TGCAGCGTAGGCCAAGGAGAGACCCAGTACTTC

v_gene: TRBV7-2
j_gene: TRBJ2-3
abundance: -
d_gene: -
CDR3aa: CASSLDSGGTDTQYF
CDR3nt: TGTGCCAGCAGCTTGGACAGCGGGGGCACAGATACGCAGTATTTT

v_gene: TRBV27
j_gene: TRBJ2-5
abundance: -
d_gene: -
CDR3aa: CASSLGGIRLETQYF
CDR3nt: TGTGCCAGCAGTTTAGGCGGGATTCGGTTAGAGACCCAGTACTTC

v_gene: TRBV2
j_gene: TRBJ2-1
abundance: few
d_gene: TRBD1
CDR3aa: CASIQVQGEYNEQFF
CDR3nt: TGTGCCAGCATCCAGGTACAGGGGGAATACAATGAGCAGTTCTTC